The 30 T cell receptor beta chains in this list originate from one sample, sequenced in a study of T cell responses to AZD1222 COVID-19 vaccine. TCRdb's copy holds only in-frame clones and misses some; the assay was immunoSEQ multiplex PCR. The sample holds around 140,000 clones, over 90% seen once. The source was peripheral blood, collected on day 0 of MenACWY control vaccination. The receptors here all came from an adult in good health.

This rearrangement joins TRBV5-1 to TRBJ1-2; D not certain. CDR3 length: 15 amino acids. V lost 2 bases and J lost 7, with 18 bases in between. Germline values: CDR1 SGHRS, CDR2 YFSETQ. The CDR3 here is CASSLQQQTAGGYTF. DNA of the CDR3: TGCGCCAGCAGCTTACAACAGCAAACGGCGGGTGGCTACACCTTC.

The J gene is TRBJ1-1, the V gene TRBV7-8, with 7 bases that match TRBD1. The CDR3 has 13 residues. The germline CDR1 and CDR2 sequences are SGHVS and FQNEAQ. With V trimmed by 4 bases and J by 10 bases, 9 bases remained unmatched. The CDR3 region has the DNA TGTGCCAGCAGCTCTACCTACAGGGGAGCAGCTTTCTTT. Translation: CASSSTYRGAAFF.

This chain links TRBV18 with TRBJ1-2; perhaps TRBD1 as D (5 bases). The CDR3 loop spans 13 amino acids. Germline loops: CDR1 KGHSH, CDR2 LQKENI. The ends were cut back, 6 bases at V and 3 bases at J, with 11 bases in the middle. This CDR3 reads CASSPRGDYGYTF. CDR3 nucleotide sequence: TGTGCCAGCTCCCCCCGGGGGGACTATGGCTACACCTTC.

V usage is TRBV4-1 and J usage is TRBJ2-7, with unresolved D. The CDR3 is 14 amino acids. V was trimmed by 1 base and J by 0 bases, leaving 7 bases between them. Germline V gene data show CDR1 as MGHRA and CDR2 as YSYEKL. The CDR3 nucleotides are TGCGCCAGCAGCCAAGCCCGAAGCTCCTACGAGCAGTACTTC. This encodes CASSQARSSYEQYF.

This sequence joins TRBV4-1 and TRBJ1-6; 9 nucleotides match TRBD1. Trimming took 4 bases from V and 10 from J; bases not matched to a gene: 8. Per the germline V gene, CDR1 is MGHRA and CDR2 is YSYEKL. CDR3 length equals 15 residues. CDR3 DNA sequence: TGCGCCAGCAGCCTCCCACAGGGGGCGAAGTCACCCCTCCACTTT. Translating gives CASSLPQGAKSPLHF.

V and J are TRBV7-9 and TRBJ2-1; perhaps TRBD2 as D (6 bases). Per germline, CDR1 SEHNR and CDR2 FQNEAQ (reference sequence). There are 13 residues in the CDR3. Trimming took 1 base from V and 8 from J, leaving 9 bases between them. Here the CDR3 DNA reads TGTGCCAGCAGCTTAGTTCGGGGGTATGAGCAGTTCTTC. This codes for CASSLVRGYEQFF.

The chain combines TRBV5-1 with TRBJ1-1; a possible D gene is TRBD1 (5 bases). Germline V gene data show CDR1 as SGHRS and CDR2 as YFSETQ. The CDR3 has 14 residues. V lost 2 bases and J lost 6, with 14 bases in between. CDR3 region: CASSLGGGIAEAFF. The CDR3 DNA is TGCGCCAGCAGCTTAGGCGGGGGGATCGCTGAAGCTTTCTTT.

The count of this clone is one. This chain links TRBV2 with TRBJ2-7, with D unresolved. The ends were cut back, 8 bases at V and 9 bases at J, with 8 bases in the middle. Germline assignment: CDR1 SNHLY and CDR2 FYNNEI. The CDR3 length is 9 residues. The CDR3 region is CASGKGQYF. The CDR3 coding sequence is TGTGCCAGCGGGAAGGGGCAGTACTTC. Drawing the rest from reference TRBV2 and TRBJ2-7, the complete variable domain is EPEVTQTPSHQVTQMGQEVILRCVPISNHLYFYWYRQILGQKVEFLVSFYNNEISEKSEIFDDQFSVERPDGSNFTLKIRSTKLEDSAMYFCASGKGQYFGPGTRLTVT.

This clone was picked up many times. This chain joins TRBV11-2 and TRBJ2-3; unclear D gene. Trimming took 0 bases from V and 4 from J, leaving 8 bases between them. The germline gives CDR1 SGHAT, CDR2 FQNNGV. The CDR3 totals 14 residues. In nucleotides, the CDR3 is TGTGCCAGCAGCTTAGAAGTTGTGTCAGATACGCAGTATTTT. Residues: CASSLEVVSDTQYF.

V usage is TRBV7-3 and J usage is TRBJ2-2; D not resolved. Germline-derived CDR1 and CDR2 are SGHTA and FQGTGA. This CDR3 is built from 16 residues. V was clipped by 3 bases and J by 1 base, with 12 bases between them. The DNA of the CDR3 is TGTGCCAGCAGCTTTGGTGGAGCATTGAACACCGGGGAGCTGTTTTTT. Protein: CASSFGGALNTGELFF.

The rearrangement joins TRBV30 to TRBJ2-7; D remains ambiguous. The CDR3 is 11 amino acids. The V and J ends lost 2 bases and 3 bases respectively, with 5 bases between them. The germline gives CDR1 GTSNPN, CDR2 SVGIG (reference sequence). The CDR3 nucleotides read TGTGCCTGGAGTCCTTTCTACGAGCAGTACTTC. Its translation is CAWSPFYEQYF.

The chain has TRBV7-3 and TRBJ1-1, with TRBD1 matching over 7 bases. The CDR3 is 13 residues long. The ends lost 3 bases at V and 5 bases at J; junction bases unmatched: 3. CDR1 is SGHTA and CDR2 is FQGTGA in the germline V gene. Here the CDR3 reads CASSLTGYTEAFF. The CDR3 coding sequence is TGTGCCAGCAGCTTGACAGGGTATACTGAAGCTTTCTTT.

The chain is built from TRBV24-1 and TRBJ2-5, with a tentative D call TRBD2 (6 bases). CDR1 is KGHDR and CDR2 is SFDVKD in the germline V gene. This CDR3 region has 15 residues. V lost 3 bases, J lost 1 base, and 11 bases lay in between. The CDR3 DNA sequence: TGTGCCACCAGTGATGCATCGGGACTCCAAGAGACCCAGTACTTC. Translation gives CATSDASGLQETQYF.

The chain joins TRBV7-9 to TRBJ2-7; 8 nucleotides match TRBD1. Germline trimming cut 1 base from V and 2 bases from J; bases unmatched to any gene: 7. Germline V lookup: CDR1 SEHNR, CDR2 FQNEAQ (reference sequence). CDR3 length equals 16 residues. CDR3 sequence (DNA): TGTGCCAGCAGCTTAGGGTTCCGGGACAGGACCTACGAGCAGTACTTC. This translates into CASSLGFRDRTYEQYF.

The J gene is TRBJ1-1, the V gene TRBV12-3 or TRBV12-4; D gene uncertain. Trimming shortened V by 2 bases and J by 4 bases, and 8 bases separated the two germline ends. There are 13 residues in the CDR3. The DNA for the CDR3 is TGTGCCAGCAGTTTAAATGGACCCACTGAAGCTTTCTTT. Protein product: CASSLNGPTEAFF.

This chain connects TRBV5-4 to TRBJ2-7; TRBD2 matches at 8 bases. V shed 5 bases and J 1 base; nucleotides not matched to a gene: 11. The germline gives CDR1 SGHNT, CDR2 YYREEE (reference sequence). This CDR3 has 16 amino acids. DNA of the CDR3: TGTGCCAGCAGTTCGGGCGGGGGGCGATGGTCCTACGAGCAGTACTTC. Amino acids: CASSSGGGRWSYEQYF.

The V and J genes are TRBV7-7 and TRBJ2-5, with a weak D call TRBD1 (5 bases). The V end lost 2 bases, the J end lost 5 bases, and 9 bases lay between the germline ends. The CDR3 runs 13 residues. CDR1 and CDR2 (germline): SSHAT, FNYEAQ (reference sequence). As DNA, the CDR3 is TGTGCCAGCAGCTTAAAGGGGAAGGAGACCCAGTACTTC. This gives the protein CASSLKGKETQYF. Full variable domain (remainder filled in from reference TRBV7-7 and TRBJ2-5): GAGVSQSPRYKVTKRGQDVTLRCDPISSHATLYWYQQALGQGPEFLTYFNYEAQPDKSGLPSDRFSAERPEGSISTLTIQRTEQRDSAMYRCASSLKGKETQYFGPGTRLLVL.

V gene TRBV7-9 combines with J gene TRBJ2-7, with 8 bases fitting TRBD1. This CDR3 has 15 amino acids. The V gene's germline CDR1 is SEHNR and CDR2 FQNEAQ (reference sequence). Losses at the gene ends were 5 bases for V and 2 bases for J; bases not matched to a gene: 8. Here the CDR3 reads CASSPYRTGPYEQYF. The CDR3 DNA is TGTGCCAGCAGCCCATATCGGACAGGGCCCTACGAGCAGTACTTC.

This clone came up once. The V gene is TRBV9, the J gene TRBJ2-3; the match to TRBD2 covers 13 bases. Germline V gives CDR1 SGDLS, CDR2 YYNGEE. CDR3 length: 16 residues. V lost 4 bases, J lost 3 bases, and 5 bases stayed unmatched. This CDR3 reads CASSPTGLAGTDTQYF. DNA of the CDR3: TGTGCCAGCAGCCCGACGGGACTAGCGGGGACAGATACGCAGTATTTT.

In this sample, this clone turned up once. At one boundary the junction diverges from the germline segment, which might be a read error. The CDR3, as DNA: TGTGCCAGCAGCCCCTCTGTGGAGGCCGGGACAGAATTT. It yields the protein CASSPSVEAGTEF. This rearrangement joins TRBV6-5 to TRBJ1-1, with 7 bases lining up with TRBD1. Germline V gives CDR1 MNHEY, CDR2 SVGAGI. There are 13 residues in the CDR3.

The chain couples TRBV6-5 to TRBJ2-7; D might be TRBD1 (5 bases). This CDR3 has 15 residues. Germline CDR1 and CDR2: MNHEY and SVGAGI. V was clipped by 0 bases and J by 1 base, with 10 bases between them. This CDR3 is CASSYSRQPSYEQYF. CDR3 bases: TGTGCCAGCAGTTACTCGAGACAGCCATCCTACGAGCAGTACTTC.

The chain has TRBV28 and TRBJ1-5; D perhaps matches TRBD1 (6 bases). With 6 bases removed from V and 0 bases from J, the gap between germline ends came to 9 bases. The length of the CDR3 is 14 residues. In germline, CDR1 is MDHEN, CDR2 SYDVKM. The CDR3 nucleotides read TGTGCCAGCAGCCGGACAGTTAGCAATCAGCCCCAGCATTTT. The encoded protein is CASSRTVSNQPQHF.

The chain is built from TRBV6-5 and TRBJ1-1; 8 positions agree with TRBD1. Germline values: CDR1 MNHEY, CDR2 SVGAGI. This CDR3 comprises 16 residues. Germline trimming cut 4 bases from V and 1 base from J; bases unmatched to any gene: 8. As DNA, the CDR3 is TGTGCCAGCAGTTCACAGGGGGGAAGGTGGAACACTGAAGCTTTCTTT. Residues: CASSSQGGRWNTEAFF.

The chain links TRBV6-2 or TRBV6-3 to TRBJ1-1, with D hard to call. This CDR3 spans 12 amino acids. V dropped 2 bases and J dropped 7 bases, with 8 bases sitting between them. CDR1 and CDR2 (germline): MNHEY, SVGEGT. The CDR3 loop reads CASSYPPYEAFF. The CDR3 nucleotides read TGTGCCAGCAGTTACCCCCCTTATGAAGCTTTCTTT.

The CDR3 sequence is CASSPGLAEYNEQFF. In nucleotides, the CDR3 is TGTGCCAGCAGCCCGGGACTAGCGGAATACAATGAGCAGTTCTTC. This sequence joins TRBV7-3 and TRBJ2-1, with TRBD2 matching 11 bases. Trimming removed 5 bases from V and 4 bases from J; junction bases left unmatched: 4. CDR3 length: 15 residues. Germline CDR1 SGHTA, CDR2 FQGTGA.

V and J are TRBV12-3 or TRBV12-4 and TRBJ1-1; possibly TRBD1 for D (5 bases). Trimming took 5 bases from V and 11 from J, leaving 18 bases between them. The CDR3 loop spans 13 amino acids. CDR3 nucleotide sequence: TGTGCCAGCAGTGGCCCCAGACAGCACGGGGCTTTCTTT. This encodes CASSGPRQHGAFF.

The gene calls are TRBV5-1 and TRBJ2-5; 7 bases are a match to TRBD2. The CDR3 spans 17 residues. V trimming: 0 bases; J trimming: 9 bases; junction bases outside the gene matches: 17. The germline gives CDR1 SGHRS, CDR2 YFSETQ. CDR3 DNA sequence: TGCGCCAGCAGCTTGGTACCTAGCGGAGACAACCAACGGGCCCAGTACTTC. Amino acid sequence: CASSLVPSGDNQRAQYF.

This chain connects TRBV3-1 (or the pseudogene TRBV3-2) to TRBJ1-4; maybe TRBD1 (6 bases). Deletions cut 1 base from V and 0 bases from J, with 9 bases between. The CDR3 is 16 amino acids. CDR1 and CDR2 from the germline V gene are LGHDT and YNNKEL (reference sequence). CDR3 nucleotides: TGTGCCAGCAGCCAAGCCAGGACAGCAACTAATGAAAAACTGTTTTTT. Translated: CASSQARTATNEKLFF.

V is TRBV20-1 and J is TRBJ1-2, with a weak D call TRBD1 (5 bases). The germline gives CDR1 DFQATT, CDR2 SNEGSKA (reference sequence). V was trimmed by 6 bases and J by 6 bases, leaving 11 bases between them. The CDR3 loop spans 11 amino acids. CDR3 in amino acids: CSAPTENGYTF. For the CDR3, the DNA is TGCAGTGCCCCGACAGAGAATGGCTACACCTTC.

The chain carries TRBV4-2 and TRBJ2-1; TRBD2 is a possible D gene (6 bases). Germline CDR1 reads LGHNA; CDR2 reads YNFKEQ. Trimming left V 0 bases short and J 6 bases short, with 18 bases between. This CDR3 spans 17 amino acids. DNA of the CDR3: TGTGCCAGCAGCCAAGATCCGGGTAGCGGACTCCCCAATGAGCAGTTCTTC. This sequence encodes CASSQDPGSGLPNEQFF.